These 8 T cell receptor beta chains were all obtained from the same sample, sequenced in a study of cytomegalovirus exposure and HLA in healthy donors (dated by TCRdb to 2015 to 2018). Receptor libraries were prepared by the immunoSEQ multiplex PCR assay. A mixture of 60 forward primers for TCR Vbeta segments and 13 reverse primers for TCR Jbeta segments was used in the multiplex PCR. TCRdb carries this immuneACCESS record with in-frame sequences only. Its versions omit some clonotypes, under half of them owing to an unresolved V gene in the studies checked, with the rest unexplained. In all, the sample holds some 180,000 clones, and around 80% of those were seen once. The ten largest clones represent 1.2% to 1.5% of the sample. Specimen: PBMCs. These receptors were obtained from a girl under 18 in good health and CMV-seropositive.

V gene TRBV10-3 combines with J gene TRBJ1-1, with TRBD1 as a possible D gene (6 bases). V gave up 10 bases and J gave up 1 base, with 25 bases separating them. The CDR3 runs to 17 residues. CDR1 is ENHRY and CDR2 is SYGVKD in the germline V gene. The CDR3 is CATSDHTRGRENTEAFF. DNA for the CDR3: TGTGCCACTAGCGACCACACTAGGGGGAGGGAGAACACTGAAGCTTTCTTT.

The chain uses TRBV5-1 and TRBJ2-2; 9 positions agree with TRBD1. The CDR3 covers 16 residues. V was pared by 1 base and J by 5 bases, with 6 bases of the junction left unmatched. In germline, CDR1 is SGHRS, CDR2 YFSETQ. The chain's CDR3 is CASSLRRDRATGELFF. In DNA, the CDR3 is TGCGCCAGCAGCTTGCGTCGGGACAGGGCAACCGGGGAGCTGTTTTTT.

V usage is TRBV6-5 and J usage is TRBJ2-1, with 11 positions matching TRBD2. The CDR3 sequence is 16 residues long. CDR1 and CDR2 from the germline V gene are MNHEY and SVGAGI. Trimming cost V 0 bases and J 9 bases; bases outside gene matches: 7. The CDR3 sequence is CASSYSSGRAGGEQFF. CDR3 in DNA: TGTGCCAGCAGTTACTCTAGCGGGAGGGCTGGGGGTGAGCAGTTCTTC.

This clone was detected once. The junction shows a germline mismatch at one end, possibly a read error. V and J are TRBV7-9 and TRBJ2-7, with 16 positions matching TRBD2. Looked up from germline, CDR1 is SEHNR and CDR2 is FQNEAQ (reference sequence). This CDR3 has 13 residues. CDR3 sequence: CASSLDGTSGREF. CDR3 in DNA: TGTGCCAGCAGCTTGGACGGGACTAGCGGGAGGGAGTTC.

The V and J genes are TRBV18 and TRBJ2-7, with 9 bases matching TRBD1. The CDR3 has 14 residues. CDR1 KGHSH and CDR2 LQKENI come from the germline V gene. V was pared by 3 bases and J by 5 bases, with 5 bases of the junction left unmatched. The CDR3 region is CASSPLDRGNEQYF. CDR3 coding DNA: TGTGCCAGCTCACCCCTGGACAGGGGAAACGAGCAGTACTTC.

A single count supports this clone. The rearrangement joins TRBV27 to TRBJ2-2, with D maybe TRBD2 (6 bases). V lost 6 bases and J lost 3, with 8 bases in between. CDR3 length: 13 residues. Per germline, CDR1 MNHEY and CDR2 SMNVEV (reference sequence). The DNA for the CDR3 is TGTGCCAGCAGGGGACTTTACACCGGGGAGCTGTTTTTT. This codes for CASRGLYTGELFF.

Only one count was recorded for this clone. The chain employs TRBV4-3 and TRBJ2-3, with D maybe TRBD2 (6 bases). V dropped 0 bases and J dropped 2 bases, with 12 bases sitting between them. Germline V gives CDR1 LGHNA, CDR2 YSLEER. CDR3 length: 16 residues. CDR3 DNA sequence: TGCGCCAGCAGCCAAGAGGGGGGTCCTCTCACAGATACGCAGTATTTT. It translates to CASSQEGGPLTDTQYF.

This sequence joins TRBV10-3 and TRBJ1-1; possibly TRBD1 for D (6 bases). Germline V gene sequence: CDR1 ENHRY, CDR2 SYGVKD. This CDR3 has 14 amino acids. The ends were cut back, 2 bases at V and 0 bases at J, with 7 bases in the middle. The CDR3 DNA reads as TGTGCCATCAGTGAGGGGACACTGAACACTGAAGCTTTCTTT. This translates into CAISEGTLNTEAFF.